What follows is one TCR beta chain and its context. Its antigen remains unidentified. The donor population consisted of healthy HIV-negative adults with no recent acute infections or vaccinations. The sample belongs to a study of shared clonotypes between healthy human individuals. Study-level background: The donor group consisted of two women and three men, aged 18 to 49. A donor's plate count was three for CD4 naive and three for CD4 memory; CD8 naive had two and CD8 memory one.

The CDR3 consists of 16 residues. Germline CDR1 reads SGDLS; CDR2 reads YYNGEE. V lost 2 bases, J lost 4 bases, and 16 bases lay in between. Assay used: immunoSEQ multiplex PCR; TCRdb lists only in-frame clones, some missing. The table lists roughly 2.4 million clones, approximately 94% of them singletons. Study-wide findings and caveats: Naive subsets, compared against memory subsets, generally had larger estimated richness values.

The J gene is TRBJ2-1, the V gene TRBV9; the D gene is possibly TRBD2 (6 bases). The sample taken for sequencing was naive CD4+ T cells sorted from blood. Subset specified: CD45RA+ positively selected. This clonotype was sampled from a man between 18 and 35 years old in good health. The CDR3 here is CASSVSGVRGYNEQFF. The DNA for the CDR3 is TGTGCCAGCAGCGTTTCCGGCGTCCGGGGGTACAATGAGCAGTTCTTC. The variable domain in full, with the rest retrieved from reference TRBV9 and TRBJ2-1, is DSGVTQTPKHLITATGQRVTLRCSPRSGDLSVYWYQQSLDQGLQFLIQYYNGEERAKGNILERFSAQQFPDLHSELNLSSLELGDSALYFCASSVSGVRGYNEQFFGPGTRLTVL.